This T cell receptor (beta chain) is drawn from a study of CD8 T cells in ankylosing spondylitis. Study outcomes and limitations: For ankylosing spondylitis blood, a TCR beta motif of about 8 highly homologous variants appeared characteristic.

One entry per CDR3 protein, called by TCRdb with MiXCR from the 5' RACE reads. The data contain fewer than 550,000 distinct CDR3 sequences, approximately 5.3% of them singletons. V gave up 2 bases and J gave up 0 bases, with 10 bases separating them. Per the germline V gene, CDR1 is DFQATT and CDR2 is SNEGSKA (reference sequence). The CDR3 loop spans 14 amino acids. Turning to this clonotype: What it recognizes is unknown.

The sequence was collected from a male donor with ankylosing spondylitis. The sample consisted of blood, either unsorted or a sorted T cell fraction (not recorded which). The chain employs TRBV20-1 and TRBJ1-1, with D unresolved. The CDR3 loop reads CSARKGFMNTEAFF. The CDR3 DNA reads TGCAGTGCTAGAAAGGGTTTCATGAACACTGAAGCTTTCTTT.